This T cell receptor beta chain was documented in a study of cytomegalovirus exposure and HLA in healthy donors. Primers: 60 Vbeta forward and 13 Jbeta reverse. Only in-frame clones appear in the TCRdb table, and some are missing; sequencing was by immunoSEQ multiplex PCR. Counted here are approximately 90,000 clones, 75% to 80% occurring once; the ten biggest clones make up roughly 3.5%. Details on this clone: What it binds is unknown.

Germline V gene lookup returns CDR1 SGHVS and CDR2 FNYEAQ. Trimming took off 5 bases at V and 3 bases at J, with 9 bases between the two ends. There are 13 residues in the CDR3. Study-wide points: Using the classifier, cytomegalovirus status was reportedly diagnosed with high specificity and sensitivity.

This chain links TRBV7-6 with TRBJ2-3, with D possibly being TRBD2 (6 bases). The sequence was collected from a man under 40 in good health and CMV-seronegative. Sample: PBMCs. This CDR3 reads CASSPGGTDTQYF. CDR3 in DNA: TGTGCCAGCAGCCCCGGGGGTACAGATACGCAGTATTTT.